The T cell receptor (beta chain) described here comes from a study of blood T cell repertoires in COVID-19. Overall study: From the United States, Italy and Spain came samples of acute and convalescent COVID-19. T cells, B-cell-depleted T cells, or PBMCs provided the cDNA or gDNA that served as material.

Original handling: Researchers report that nucleated cell counts were estimated from reference gene primer amplification. Some clones are missing from TCRdb's copy, which holds only in-frame ones; the method was immunoSEQ multiplex PCR. V and J calls and clone size are given by that table; D and trimming were obtained from the DNA. The sample holds 87,000 or so clones, 86% seen once. CDR3 length equals 14 residues. Between the trimmed V and J ends, which lost 4 bases and 4 bases, there was a span of 11 bases. The germline V gene encodes CDR1 LGHDT and CDR2 YNNKEL (reference sequence). The specimen sequenced was peripheral blood. The V gene is TRBV3-1 (or the pseudogene TRBV3-2), the J gene TRBJ1-5; no firm D call. This clonotype was obtained from a woman aged 80 or over in a cohort sampled during active or convalescent COVID-19. The DNA for the CDR3 is TGTGCCAGCAGCCCTAGACTGATAAATCAGCCCCAGCATTTT. Its protein product is CASSPRLINQPQHF.